This entry lists 2 T cell receptor beta chains sequenced from one sample in a study of blood T cells in healthy people across ages. The second PCR ran roughly 6 to 12 cycles with a sample-barcoded 5' primer and J-beta primers. TCRdb re-derived calls from the 5' RACE reads in MiXCR, one entry per CDR3 protein. The sample yields about 1.5 million distinct CDR3 sequences, 42% seen once. The sequencing sample was made of blood. The receptors stem from a woman younger than 35 in good health.

Worth noting for this clonotype: It may be a read error: a sequence one base away is much more abundant. The V and J genes are TRBV7-2 and TRBJ2-1, with a weak D call TRBD1 (5 bases). The CDR3 is 15 amino acids. V dropped 6 bases and J dropped 9 bases, with 21 bases sitting between them. The germline V gene encodes CDR1 SGHTA and CDR2 FQGNSA. The CDR3 spells CASSFVDVGDSEQFF. CDR3 DNA: TGTGCCAGCAGTTTCGTTGACGTAGGAGACAGTGAGCAGTTCTTC.

This chain links TRBV14 with TRBJ2-3; no clear D. This CDR3 has 15 residues. The V end was cut by 2 bases, the J end by 2 bases, with 11 bases between. The germline V gene has CDR1 SGHDN and CDR2 FVKESK. CDR3 sequence: CASSQLYLLTDTQYF. Here the CDR3 DNA reads TGTGCCAGCAGCCAACTCTATCTCCTCACAGATACGCAGTATTTT.